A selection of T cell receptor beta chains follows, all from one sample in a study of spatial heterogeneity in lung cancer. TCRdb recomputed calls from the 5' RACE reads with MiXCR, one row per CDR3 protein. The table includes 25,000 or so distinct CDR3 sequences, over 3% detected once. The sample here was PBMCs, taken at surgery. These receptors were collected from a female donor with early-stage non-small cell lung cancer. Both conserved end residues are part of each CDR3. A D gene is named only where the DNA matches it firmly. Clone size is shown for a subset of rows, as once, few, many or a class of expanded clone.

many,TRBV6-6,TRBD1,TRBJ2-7,TGTGCCAGCACCACCTCCGGGACAGGCCCCTACGAGCAGTACTTC,CASTTSGTGPYEQYF
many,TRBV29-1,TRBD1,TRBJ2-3,TGCAGCGTTCGGACAGGGCTAATGGACCCCTGGGGTTTT,CSVRTGLMDPWGF
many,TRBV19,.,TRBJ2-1,TGTGCCAGTAGTATTCAGGGTTTCGATGAGCAGTTCTTC,CASSIQGFDEQFF
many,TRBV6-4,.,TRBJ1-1,TGTGCCAGCAGGAACAGGGAGAACACTGAAGCTTTCTTT,CASRNRENTEAFF
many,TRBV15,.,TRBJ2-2,TGTGCCACCAGCAGAGATAGCCCCACCGGGGAGCTGTTTTTT,CATSRDSPTGELFF
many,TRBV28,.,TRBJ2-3,TGTGCCAGCAGTTTATGGGCCAGCCGCACAGATACGCAGTATTTT,CASSLWASRTDTQYF
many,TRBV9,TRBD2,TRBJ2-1,TGTGCCAGCAGCCCCGGACTAGCGGCCCCCTACAATGAGCAGTTCTTC,CASSPGLAAPYNEQFF
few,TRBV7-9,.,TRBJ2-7,TGTGCCAGCAGCTTCGACGGTCCCTACGAGCAGTACTTC,CASSFDGPYEQYF
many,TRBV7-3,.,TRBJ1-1,TGTGCCAGCAGCTTAACGCCTGGGAGTGGGGAAGCTTTCTTT,CASSLTPGSGEAFF
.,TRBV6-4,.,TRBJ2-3,TGTGCCAGCAGTGACTCGGCAGACAGCACAGATACGCAGTATTTT,CASSDSADSTDTQYF
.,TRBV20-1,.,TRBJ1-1,TGCAGTGCTGAGGGCCATATGGACAGAATGAACACTGAAGCTTTCTTT,CSAEGHMDRMNTEAFF
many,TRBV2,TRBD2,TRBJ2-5,TGTGCCAGCATTTTAACTAGCGCTAAGAGAACCCAGTACTTC,CASILTSAKRTQYF
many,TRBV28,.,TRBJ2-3,TGTGCCAGCAACTTTGTTGCTGGCACAGATACGCAGTATTTT,CASNFVAGTDTQYF
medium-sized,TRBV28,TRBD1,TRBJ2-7,TGTGCCAGCAGTACAGACAGGGGGATCTACGAGCAGTACTTC,CASSTDRGIYEQYF
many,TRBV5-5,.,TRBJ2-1,TGTGCCAGCAGCGTCGGGACTCTAAGACACAATGAGCAGTTCTTC,CASSVGTLRHNEQFF
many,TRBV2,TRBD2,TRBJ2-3,TGTGCCAGCAGTGAGGCAATTCTAGCGGGAGCGGTAGATACGCAGTATTTT,CASSEAILAGAVDTQYF
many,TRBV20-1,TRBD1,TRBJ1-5,TGCAGTGCTAGAGATGCCTCAGGGGGCGGTAATCAGCCCCAGCATTTT,CSARDASGGGNQPQHF
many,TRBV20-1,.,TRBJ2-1,TGCAGTGCTAGAGAAGGGGGACTTGCACGTGATGAGCAGTTCTTC,CSAREGGLARDEQFF
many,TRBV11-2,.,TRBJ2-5,TGTGCCAGCAGCTGGTCGCTTCCCGGGCCCCAAGAGACCCAGTACTTC,CASSWSLPGPQETQYF
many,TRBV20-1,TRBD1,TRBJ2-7,TGCAGTGCTAGCAGTGGCGACAGGGCCGAGCAGTACTTC,CSASSGDRAEQYF
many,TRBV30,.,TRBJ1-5,TGTGCCTGGAATAGTCACGGCAATCAGCCCCAGCATTTT,CAWNSHGNQPQHF
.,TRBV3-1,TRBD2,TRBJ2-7,TGTGCCAGCAGCCATAGGACTAGCGGGTCTTACGAGCAGTACTTC,CASSHRTSGSYEQYF
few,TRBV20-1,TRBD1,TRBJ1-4,TGCAGTGTAGTCGACAGGGGGAATGAAAAACTGTTTTTT,CSVVDRGNEKLFF
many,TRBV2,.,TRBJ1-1,TGTGCCAGCAATGTCAGGTCGAACACTGAAGCTTTCTTT,CASNVRSNTEAFF
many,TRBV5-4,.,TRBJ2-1,TGTGCCAGCAGCTCTGGATTCGGGGTTGGATTCTACAATGAGCAGTTCTTC,CASSSGFGVGFYNEQFF
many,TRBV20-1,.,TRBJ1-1,TGCAGTGCTAGCCCTACCTCAGGGGTAACTGAAGCTTTCTTT,CSASPTSGVTEAFF
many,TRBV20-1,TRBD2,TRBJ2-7,TGCAGTGCTAGGGATGAAACTAGCGGGAGTTTCCACGAGCAGTACTTC,CSARDETSGSFHEQYF
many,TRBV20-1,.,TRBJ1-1,TGCAGTGCTAGAGATCTCGGGGTGAACACTGAAGCTTTCTTT,CSARDLGVNTEAFF
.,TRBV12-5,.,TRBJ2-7,TGTGCTAGTGGTTTGGTAATTGGGGGCGAGCAGTACTTC,CASGLVIGGEQYF
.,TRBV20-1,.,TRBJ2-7,TGCAGTGCCAGGACAGTTTCCTACGAGCAGTACTTC,CSARTVSYEQYF
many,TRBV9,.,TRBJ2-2,TGTGCCAGCAGCGTAGTCTCAGGGCCCGGGGAGCTGTTTTTT,CASSVVSGPGELFF
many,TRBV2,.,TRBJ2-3,TGTGCCAGCAGTGTTACGGGGCGGGATACGCAGTATTTT,CASSVTGRDTQYF
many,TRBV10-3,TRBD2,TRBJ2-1,TGTGCCATCAACCTGGGTCTAGCGGGTAAAAGCTCCTACAATGAGCAGTTCTTC,CAINLGLAGKSSYNEQFF
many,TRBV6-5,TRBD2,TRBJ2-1,TGTGCCAGCAGAGAACTAGCGGGAGGGTCCTACAATGAGCAGTTCTTC,CASRELAGGSYNEQFF
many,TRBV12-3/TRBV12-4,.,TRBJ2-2,TGTGCCAGCAGTCCCGGGGTAACGGAGCTGTTTTTT,CASSPGVTELFF
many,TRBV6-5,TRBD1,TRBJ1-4,TGTGCCAGCAGTTACGGGCAGGGGGTTAATGAAAAACTGTTTTTT,CASSYGQGVNEKLFF
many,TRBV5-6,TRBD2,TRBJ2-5,TGTGCCAGCATACTAGCGGGAGCGGAAGAGACCCAGTACTTC,CASILAGAEETQYF
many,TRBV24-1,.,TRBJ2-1,TGTGCCACCAGTGGCGCTAGCGTGTACAATGAGCAGTTCTTC,CATSGASVYNEQFF
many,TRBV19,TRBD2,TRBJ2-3,TGTGCCAGTAGTAATGACGCGGGAGCCTCCACAGATACGCAGTATTTT,CASSNDAGASTDTQYF
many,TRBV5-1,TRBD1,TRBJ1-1,TGCGCCAGCAGCACCGATCCCGGGACAGTTAACACTGAAGCTTTCTTT,CASSTDPGTVNTEAFF